A single sample gave rise to the 20 T cell receptor beta chains below, sequenced in a study of a mutant IDH1 vaccine in newly diagnosed glioma. Here immunoSEQ multiplex PCR was the method, and the copy in TCRdb shows in-frame clones only, minus some. The top ten clones hold 5.3% of a sample with 70,000 to 95,000 clones, about four fifths of them seen once. This sample's time point: baseline, week 1 (first vaccination visit). The treatment was: pre-vaccination baseline after standard-of-care therapy. Source: PBMCs, taken from a glioma patient treated with radiotherapy, temozolomide or both. These receptors originate from a man aged 35 to 55 with glioma. Some clones in this sample may be carry-over from other donors' samples.

The chain uses TRBV19 and TRBJ1-1; 7 bases fit TRBD1. The CDR3 has 14 residues. Germline V CDR1 and CDR2: LNHDA, SQIVND (reference sequence). The trim removed 2 bases at V and 3 bases at J, leaving 3 bases unmatched. CDR3: CASSISRGYTEAFF. In DNA, the CDR3 is TGTGCCAGTAGTATATCCAGGGGGTACACTGAAGCTTTCTTT.

The genes are TRBV4-1 and TRBJ1-1, with a tentative D call TRBD1 (5 bases). The CDR3 is 15 residues long. V lost 1 base and J 0 bases, leaving 9 bases between the germline ends. Germline V gives CDR1 MGHRA, CDR2 YSYEKL. CDR3 in DNA: TGCGCCAGCAGCCAAGTAGGGACGGTGAACACTGAAGCTTTCTTT. Its protein product is CASSQVGTVNTEAFF.

The J gene is TRBJ2-7, the V gene TRBV6-4; either TRBD1 or TRBD2 may supply D (6 bases each). Trimming removed 8 bases from V and 5 bases from J, with 19 bases in between. The CDR3 consists of 14 residues. The V gene's germline CDR1 is MRHNA and CDR2 SNTAGT. The CDR3 DNA follows: TGTGCCAGCGGGGAGGTCAGGGGAAGGCACGAGCAGTACTTC. Translating it yields CASGEVRGRHEQYF.

This clone was seen more than once but under ten times. V gene TRBV18 combines with J gene TRBJ1-2, with 12 bases fitting TRBD1. Germline CDR1 is KGHSH and CDR2 is LQKENI. The CDR3 spans 17 residues. V lost 6 bases, J lost 6 bases, and 14 bases stayed unmatched. The CDR3 coding sequence is TGTGCCAGCTCGCGAGACACGCCGGGACAGGGGGCGGATGGCTACACCTTC. Translation: CASSRDTPGQGADGYTF.

V and J are TRBV10-1 and TRBJ1-6; D is uncertain. CDR3 length equals 13 residues. Trimming shortened V by 3 bases and J by 7 bases, and 7 bases separated the two germline ends. CDR1 is WNHNN and CDR2 is SYGVQD in the germline V gene (reference sequence). The CDR3 loop is CASSDRVNSPLHF. The CDR3 nucleotides are TGCGCCAGCAGTGACCGGGTAAATTCACCCCTCCACTTT.

V and J are TRBV4-1 and TRBJ2-1; 9 bases are a match to TRBD1. V gave up 1 base and J gave up 2 bases; unmatched junction bases: 9. This CDR3 comprises 18 residues. CDR1 is MGHRA, CDR2 YSYEKL, per germline. CDR3 amino acids: CASSQVPLQGAAYNEQFF. CDR3 bases: TGCGCCAGCAGCCAAGTCCCCTTACAGGGGGCGGCCTACAATGAGCAGTTCTTC.

This chain joins TRBV7-2 and TRBJ2-2; 10 nucleotides align to TRBD1. The CDR3 length is 18 residues. Germline CDR1 and CDR2: SGHTA and FQGNSA. V lost 4 bases to trimming and J lost 7 bases; unmatched junction nucleotides: 15. CDR3 in amino acids: CASSSGWGQGFGGGELFF. The CDR3 DNA reads TGTGCCAGCAGCTCCGGCTGGGGACAGGGGTTTGGCGGCGGGGAGCTGTTTTTT.

This chain links TRBV6-6 with TRBJ2-2, with D uncertain. This CDR3 contains 15 residues. Per the germline V gene, CDR1 is MNHNY and CDR2 is SVGAGI (reference sequence). Deletions cut 0 bases from V and 4 bases from J, with 9 bases between. The CDR3 reads CASSYSTPPTGELFF. DNA of the CDR3: TGTGCCAGCAGTTACTCGACGCCCCCCACCGGGGAGCTGTTTTTT.

The chain is built from TRBV6-5 and TRBJ1-2; 10 nucleotides align to TRBD1. CDR1 MNHEY and CDR2 SVGAGI come from the germline V gene. The CDR3 runs to 16 residues. The ends lost 4 bases at V and 4 bases at J; junction bases unmatched: 9. CDR3 DNA: TGTGCCAGCAGTTTAGATCATGGACAGGGGGTCTATGGCTACACCTTC. Its protein is CASSLDHGQGVYGYTF.

This rearrangement joins TRBV5-1 to TRBJ2-5; the D gene is possibly TRBD2 (5 bases). Trimming pared 4 bases from V and 2 bases from J, leaving 12 bases between. Germline CDR1 is SGHRS and CDR2 is YFSETQ. The CDR3 covers 14 residues. CDR3: CASSPGLSQETQYF. The CDR3 DNA reads TGCGCCAGCAGCCCTGGACTTTCACAAGAGACCCAGTACTTC.

This rearrangement joins TRBV15 to TRBJ1-1; a weak D match, TRBD1 (5 bases). Deletions cut 0 bases from V and 8 bases from J, with 16 bases between. CDR1 LNHNV and CDR2 YYDKDF come from the germline V gene (reference sequence). The length of the CDR3 is 15 residues. The CDR3 nucleotides are TGTGCCACCAGCAGAGATTCCGGAGGGGTTTCCGAAGCTTTCTTT. Translated: CATSRDSGGVSEAFF.

The chain employs TRBV15 and TRBJ2-7; D is unresolved. Trimming cost V 2 bases and J 3 bases, with 5 bases left between them. The CDR3 is 12 amino acids. In germline, CDR1 is LNHNV, CDR2 YYDKDF (reference sequence). DNA of the CDR3: TGTGCCACCAGCAGACGCGGCTACGAGCAGTACTTC. It specifies CATSRRGYEQYF.

The genes are TRBV11-2 and TRBJ1-2, with unresolved D. The V end was cut by 0 bases, the J end by 2 bases, with 10 bases between. Germline CDR1 is SGHAT and CDR2 is FQNNGV. There are 15 residues in the CDR3. This chain's CDR3 is CASSLDGSWNYGYTF. As DNA, the CDR3 is TGTGCCAGCAGCTTAGACGGCAGTTGGAACTATGGCTACACCTTC.

This chain connects TRBV6-5 to TRBJ1-2; D may be TRBD1 (5 bases). This CDR3 is 13 amino acids long. Germline CDR1 is MNHEY and CDR2 is SVGAGI. V was cut by 10 bases and J by 3 bases, with 15 bases left in between. The CDR3 nucleotides read TGTGCCATTGGGAGGGGCATGGACTATGGCTACACCTTC. Its protein product is CAIGRGMDYGYTF.

This clone was found once. The chain uses TRBV4-2 and TRBJ1-6; D gene uncertain. V lost 0 bases and J lost 0, with 6 bases in between. Germline values: CDR1 LGHNA, CDR2 YNFKEQ. The CDR3 has 16 residues. For the CDR3, the DNA is TGTGCCAGCAGCCAAGACAGGAGCTCCTATAATTCACCCCTCCACTTT. Its translation: CASSQDRSSYNSPLHF.

V is TRBV7-2 and J is TRBJ2-7; TRBD2 matches 8 bases. CDR3 size: 14 residues. Germline V gives CDR1 SGHTA, CDR2 FQGNSA. With V trimmed by 3 bases and J by 3 bases, 4 bases remained unmatched. In DNA form, the CDR3 reads TGTGCCAGCAGCTTCGGCGGGGGGATCTACGAGCAGTACTTC. Protein: CASSFGGGIYEQYF.

CDR3 DNA sequence: TGTGCCAGCAGCCAACAGGGGGTCCCGAACACTGAAGCTTTCTTT. Translating gives CASSQQGVPNTEAFF. The chain employs TRBV6-6 and TRBJ1-1, with 8 bases that match TRBD1. V was pared by 6 bases and J by 1 base, with 7 bases of the junction left unmatched. This CDR3 has 15 amino acids. CDR1 MNHNY and CDR2 SVGAGI come from the germline V gene (reference sequence).

This clone was seen just once. The chain is built from TRBV5-6 and TRBJ1-1, with D uncertain. The CDR3 has 16 amino acids. Germline CDR1 reads SGHDT; CDR2 reads YYEEEE. V dropped 4 bases and J dropped 0 bases, with 16 bases sitting between them. The CDR3 DNA follows: TGTGCCAGCAGCCGAGATCGAGGCCAGATGAACACTGAAGCTTTCTTT. Encoded protein: CASSRDRGQMNTEAFF.

The rearrangement links TRBV30 to TRBJ1-4; TRBD1 is a possible D gene (5 bases). Trimming took 4 bases from V and 3 from J, leaving 21 bases between them. The CDR3 runs 17 residues. Per germline, CDR1 GTSNPN and CDR2 SVGIG (reference sequence). CDR3 region: CAWKGTWGVTANEKLFF. CDR3 sequence (DNA): TGTGCCTGGAAGGGGACTTGGGGCGTGACGGCTAATGAAAAACTGTTTTTT.

The chain links TRBV7-2 to TRBJ2-5, with D tentatively TRBD1 (5 bases). Germline CDR1 is SGHTA and CDR2 is FQGNSA. Trimming stripped 9 bases from V and 5 bases from J, with 16 bases between. The CDR3 extends over 13 amino acids. This CDR3 is CASLRALWETQYF. The CDR3 DNA is TGTGCCAGTCTCAGGGCTCTTTGGGAGACCCAGTACTTC.